A selection of T cell receptor beta chains follows, all from one sample in a study of blood T cell repertoires in COVID-19. Sequenced by immunoSEQ multiplex PCR; TCRdb stores in-frame clones only, minus some. The repertoire holds about 100,000 clones, with roughly 80% as singletons. Source material: peripheral blood. These receptors were taken from a woman in her seventies with acute or convalescent COVID-19. CDR3s leave out the opening cysteine and the closing phenylalanine or tryptophan. The order of the fields is V gene, J gene, CDR3 protein.

v_call: TRBV7-2; j_call: TRBJ1-1; cdr3_aa: ASSLAGGVHTEAF
v_call: TRBV24-1; j_call: TRBJ1-5; cdr3_aa: ATSDQGSVQPQH
v_call: TRBV18; j_call: TRBJ1-6; cdr3_aa: ASSPPTGDGSPLH
v_call: TRBV21-1; j_call: TRBJ2-4; cdr3_aa: ASSYRDSESPRTYLVAKNIQY
v_call: TRBV18; j_call: TRBJ1-2; cdr3_aa: ASSNGQGPGYT
v_call: TRBV5-1; j_call: TRBJ2-3; cdr3_aa: ASSVSGGSTDTQY
v_call: TRBV18; j_call: TRBJ1-3; cdr3_aa: ASSPRERIY
v_call: TRBV20-1; j_call: TRBJ1-1; cdr3_aa: SASDNTEAF
v_call: TRBV27; j_call: TRBJ1-6; cdr3_aa: ATRQGANSPLH
v_call: TRBV27; j_call: TRBJ2-6; cdr3_aa: ASSPWGAGANVLT
v_call: TRBV27; j_call: TRBJ2-7; cdr3_aa: ASSDRASYGEQY
v_call: TRBV7-9; j_call: TRBJ1-1; cdr3_aa: ASSLEVGVATEAF
v_call: TRBV6-5; j_call: TRBJ1-2; cdr3_aa: ASRQGYYGYT
v_call: TRBV7-8; j_call: TRBJ2-2; cdr3_aa: ASSPRLGGHNTGELF
v_call: TRBV7-8; j_call: TRBJ2-1; cdr3_aa: ASSLSFSGGAGEQF
v_call: TRBV5-1; j_call: TRBJ1-4; cdr3_aa: ASSPGQGAPTNEKLF
v_call: TRBV11-2; j_call: TRBJ2-2; cdr3_aa: ASSLDSTATGELF
v_call: TRBV27; j_call: TRBJ1-2; cdr3_aa: ASSSQGAGGYT
v_call: TRBV29-1; j_call: TRBJ1-4; cdr3_aa: SVYSGTANEKLF
v_call: TRBV6-2/TRBV6-3; j_call: TRBJ1-4; cdr3_aa: ASSYSAGGYGKEKLF
v_call: TRBV4-3; j_call: TRBJ1-1; cdr3_aa: ASSSLRNTEAF
v_call: TRBV29-1; j_call: TRBJ1-2; cdr3_aa: SWVRPDGISNYGYT
v_call: TRBV6-5; j_call: TRBJ1-2; cdr3_aa: ASSLGRGEDYGYT
v_call: TRBV9; j_call: TRBJ1-1; cdr3_aa: ASSVGSRGGTEAF
v_call: TRBV7-2; j_call: TRBJ2-5; cdr3_aa: ASSELAGLQETQY
v_call: TRBV2; j_call: TRBJ2-2; cdr3_aa: ASSPTGELF
v_call: TRBV4-1; j_call: TRBJ1-6; cdr3_aa: ASSNADRPQNSPLH
v_call: TRBV6-1; j_call: TRBJ1-1; cdr3_aa: ASSELGARGTEAF
v_call: TRBV11-1; j_call: TRBJ1-6; cdr3_aa: ASSSRTGDSPLH
v_call: TRBV19; j_call: TRBJ2-1; cdr3_aa: ASSIAALNEQF
v_call: TRBV7-2; j_call: TRBJ1-4; cdr3_aa: ASSLQGMRVGEKLF
v_call: TRBV5-4; j_call: TRBJ2-7; cdr3_aa: ASSSEGTRSYEQY
v_call: TRBV5-1; j_call: TRBJ1-2; cdr3_aa: ASSQGADYGYT
v_call: TRBV6-6; j_call: TRBJ2-6; cdr3_aa: ASTRASGANVLT
v_call: TRBV12-3/TRBV12-4; j_call: TRBJ1-4; cdr3_aa: ASGQGNEKLF
v_call: TRBV19; j_call: TRBJ1-1; cdr3_aa: ATREQGVGEAF
v_call: TRBV19; j_call: TRBJ1-2; cdr3_aa: ASSAPGTLYGYT
v_call: TRBV6-2/TRBV6-3; j_call: TRBJ1-6; cdr3_aa: ASSYLTDNSPLH
v_call: TRBV12-5; j_call: TRBJ2-3; cdr3_aa: ASGLGLAGGFTDTQY
v_call: TRBV7-6; j_call: TRBJ2-2; cdr3_aa: ASSSTRNTGELF
v_call: TRBV7-9; j_call: TRBJ2-3; cdr3_aa: ASSLAGADTQY
v_call: TRBV19; j_call: TRBJ2-1; cdr3_aa: ASSIGGAEQF
v_call: TRBV11-2; j_call: TRBJ1-2; cdr3_aa: ASSLPSGGEGLDGYT
v_call: TRBV5-1; j_call: TRBJ2-1; cdr3_aa: ASSSGTGFGNEQF